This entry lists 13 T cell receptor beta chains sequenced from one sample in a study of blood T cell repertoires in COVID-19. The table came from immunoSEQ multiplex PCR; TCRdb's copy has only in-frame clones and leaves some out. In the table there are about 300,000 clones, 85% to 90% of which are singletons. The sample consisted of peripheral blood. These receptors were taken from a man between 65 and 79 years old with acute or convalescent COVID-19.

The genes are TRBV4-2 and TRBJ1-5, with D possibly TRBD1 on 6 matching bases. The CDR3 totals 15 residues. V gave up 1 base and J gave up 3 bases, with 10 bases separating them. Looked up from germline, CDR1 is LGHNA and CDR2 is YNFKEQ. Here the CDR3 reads CASSQGTVSNQPQHF. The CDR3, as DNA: TGTGCCAGCAGCCAAGGGACAGTCTCCAATCAGCCCCAGCATTTT.

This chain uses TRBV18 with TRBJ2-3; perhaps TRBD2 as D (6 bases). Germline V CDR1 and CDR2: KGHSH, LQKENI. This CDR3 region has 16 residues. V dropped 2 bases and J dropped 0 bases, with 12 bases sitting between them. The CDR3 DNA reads TGTGCCAGCTCACCAAATAGCGGAGCAAGCACAGATACGCAGTATTTT. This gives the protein CASSPNSGASTDTQYF.

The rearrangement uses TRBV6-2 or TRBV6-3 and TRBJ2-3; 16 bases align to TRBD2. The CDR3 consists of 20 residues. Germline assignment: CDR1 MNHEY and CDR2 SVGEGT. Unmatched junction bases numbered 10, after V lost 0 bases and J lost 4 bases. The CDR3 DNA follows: TGTGCCAGCAGTTACTCGACCAGCGGGACTAGCGGGGGGGCCCCAGATACGCAGTATTTT. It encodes CASSYSTSGTSGGAPDTQYF.

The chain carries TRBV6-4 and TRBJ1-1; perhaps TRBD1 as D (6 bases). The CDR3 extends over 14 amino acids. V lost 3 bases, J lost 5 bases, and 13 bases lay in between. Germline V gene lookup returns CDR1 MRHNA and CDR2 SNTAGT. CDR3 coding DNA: TGTGCCAGCAGTGAATACCCAGGGGTGACTGAAGCTTTCTTT. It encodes CASSEYPGVTEAFF.

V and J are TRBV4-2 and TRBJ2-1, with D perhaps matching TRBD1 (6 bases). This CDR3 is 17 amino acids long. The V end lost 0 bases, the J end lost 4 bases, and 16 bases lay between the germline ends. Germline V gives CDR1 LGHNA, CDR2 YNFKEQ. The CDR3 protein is CASSQDPGQPRYNEQFF. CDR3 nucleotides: TGTGCCAGCAGCCAAGATCCTGGACAGCCAAGGTACAATGAGCAGTTCTTC.

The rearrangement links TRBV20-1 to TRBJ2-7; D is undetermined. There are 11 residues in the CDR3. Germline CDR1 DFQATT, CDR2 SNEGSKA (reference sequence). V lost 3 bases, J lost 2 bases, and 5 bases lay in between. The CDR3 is CSASAAYEQYF. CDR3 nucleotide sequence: TGCAGTGCTAGTGCAGCCTACGAGCAGTACTTC.

In nucleotides, the CDR3 is TGTGCCAGCAGCCTGAACTATGGCTACACCTTC. This gives the protein CASSLNYGYTF. The chain uses TRBV5-6 and TRBJ1-2, with D unclear. Trimming stripped 4 bases from V and 2 bases from J, with 3 bases between. The CDR3 runs 11 residues. The germline V gene encodes CDR1 SGHDT and CDR2 YYEEEE.

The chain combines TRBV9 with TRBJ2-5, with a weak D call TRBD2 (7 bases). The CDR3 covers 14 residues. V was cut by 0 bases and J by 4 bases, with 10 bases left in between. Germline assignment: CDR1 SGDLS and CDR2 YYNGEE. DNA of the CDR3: TGTGCCAGCAGCGTAGGAGGGGGGGGAGAGACCCAGTACTTC. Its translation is CASSVGGGGETQYF.

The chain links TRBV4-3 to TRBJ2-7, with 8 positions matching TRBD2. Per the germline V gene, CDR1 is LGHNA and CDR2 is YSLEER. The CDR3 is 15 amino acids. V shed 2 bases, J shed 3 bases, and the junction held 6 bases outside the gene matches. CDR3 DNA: TGCGCCAGCAGCCAAATGGCGGGAGGCATCTACGAGCAGTACTTC. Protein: CASSQMAGGIYEQYF.

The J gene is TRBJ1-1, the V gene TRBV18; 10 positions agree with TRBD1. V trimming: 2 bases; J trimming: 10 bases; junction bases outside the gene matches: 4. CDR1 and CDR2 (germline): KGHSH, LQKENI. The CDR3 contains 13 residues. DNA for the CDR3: TGTGCCAGCTCACCAGGGACAGGGGATCTAGCTTTCTTT. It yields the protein CASSPGTGDLAFF. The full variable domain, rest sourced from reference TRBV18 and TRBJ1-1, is NAGVMQNPRHLVRRRGQEARLRCSPMKGHSHVYWYRQLPEEGLKFMVYLQKENIIDESGMPKERFSAEFPKEGPSILRIQQVVRGDSAAYFCASSPGTGDLAFFGQGTRLTVV.

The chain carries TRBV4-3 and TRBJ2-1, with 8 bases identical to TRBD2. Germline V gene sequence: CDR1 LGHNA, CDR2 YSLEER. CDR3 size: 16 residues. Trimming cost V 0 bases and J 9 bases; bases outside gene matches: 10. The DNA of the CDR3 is TGCGCCAGCAGCCAAGAGACTAGCGCCGAACTGGGTGAGCAGTTCTTC. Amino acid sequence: CASSQETSAELGEQFF.

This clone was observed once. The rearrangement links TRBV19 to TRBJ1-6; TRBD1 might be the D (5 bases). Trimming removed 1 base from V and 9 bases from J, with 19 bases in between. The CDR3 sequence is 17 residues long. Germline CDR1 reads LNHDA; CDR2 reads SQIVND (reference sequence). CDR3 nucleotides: TGTGCCAGTAGTATAGTACGCGGGGCAGGAGAAAGTTCACCCCTCCACTTT. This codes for CASSIVRGAGESSPLHF.

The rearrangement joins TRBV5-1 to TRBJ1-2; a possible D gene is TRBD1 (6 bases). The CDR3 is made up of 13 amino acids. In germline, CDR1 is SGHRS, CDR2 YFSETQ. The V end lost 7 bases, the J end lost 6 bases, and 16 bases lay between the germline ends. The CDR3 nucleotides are TGCGCCAGCGCAAGGACAGCCCTTGATGGCTACACCTTC. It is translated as CASARTALDGYTF.